The present T cell receptor (beta chain) was sequenced within a study of cytotoxic CD8 clonotypes in ibrutinib-treated CLL. The repertoire was sequenced with immunoSEQ multiplex PCR; TCRdb's copy has only in-frame clones and lacks some. The sample includes some 290,000 clones, roughly 79% of them seen just once. The V gene's germline CDR1 is MDHEN and CDR2 SYDVKM. The CDR3 has 15 residues. The V gene lost 5 bases and the J gene lost 2 bases, with 16 bases spanning the gap. This clone has a handful of counts. The clonotype originates from a human donor with chronic lymphocytic leukemia. The V call is TRBV28, the J call TRBJ2-7, with D uncertain. This specimen consisted of PBMCs, obtained before ibrutinib treatment. The CDR3 loop reads CASSPRVKFPYEQYF. The CDR3 nucleotides are TGTGCCAGCAGTCCAAGGGTCAAATTCCCCTACGAGCAGTACTTC.